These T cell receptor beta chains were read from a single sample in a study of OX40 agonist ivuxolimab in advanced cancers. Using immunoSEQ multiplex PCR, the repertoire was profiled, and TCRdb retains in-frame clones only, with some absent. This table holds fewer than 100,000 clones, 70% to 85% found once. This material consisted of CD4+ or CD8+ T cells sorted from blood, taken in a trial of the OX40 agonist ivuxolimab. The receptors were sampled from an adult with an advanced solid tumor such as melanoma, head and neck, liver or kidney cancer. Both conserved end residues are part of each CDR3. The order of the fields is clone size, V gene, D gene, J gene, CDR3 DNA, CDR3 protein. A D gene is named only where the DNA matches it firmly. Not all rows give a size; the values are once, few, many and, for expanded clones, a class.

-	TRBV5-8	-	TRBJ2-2	TGTGCCAGCAGCTGGCGGCAGCGGACCACCGGCGGGGAGCTGTTTTTT	CASSWRQRTTGGELFF
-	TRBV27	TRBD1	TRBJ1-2	TGTGCCAGCAGACAGGGACAGTATGTGAGTGGCTACACCTTC	CASRQGQYVSGYTF
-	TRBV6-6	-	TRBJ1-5	TGTGCCAGCAGTTACGAGGGGCATCAGCCCCAGCATTTT	CASSYEGHQPQHF
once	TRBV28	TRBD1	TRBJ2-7	TGTGCCACAACGGCCGGGACAGGGGAATCCTACGAGCAGTACTTC	CATTAGTGESYEQYF
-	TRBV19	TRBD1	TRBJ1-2	TGTGCCACAGGGCAGGGGGCAGTGAACTATGGCTACACCTTC	CATGQGAVNYGYTF
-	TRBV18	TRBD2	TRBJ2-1	TGTGCCAGCTCACCATTAGCGGGAGGGAGCTCCTACAATGAGCAGTTCTTC	CASSPLAGGSSYNEQFF
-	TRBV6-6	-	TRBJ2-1	TGTGCCAGCAGTAACCTAAATTTTGAGCAGTTCTTC	CASSNLNFEQFF
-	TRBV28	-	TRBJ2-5	TGTGCCAGCAGTTTCCTCACGGGCCGTCGAGAGACCCAGTACTTC	CASSFLTGRRETQYF
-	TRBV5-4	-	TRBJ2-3	TGTGCCAGCAGCGTGGGGACGACAGATACGCAGTATTTT	CASSVGTTDTQYF
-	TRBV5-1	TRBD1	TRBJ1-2	TGCGCCAGCAGCCAACCGGACAGGGTGGATGGCTACACCTTC	CASSQPDRVDGYTF
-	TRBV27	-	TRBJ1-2	TGTGCCAGCAGTTCCCAGACCAGTTGGGGCTACACCTTC	CASSSQTSWGYTF
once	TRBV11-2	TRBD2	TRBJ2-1	TGTGCCAGCAGCTTAGCTGCGGGGGGGCGTAATGAGCAGTTCTTC	CASSLAAGGRNEQFF
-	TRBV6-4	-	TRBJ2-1	TGTGCCAGCAGTGACTTGGGGGGAAGAGCGGAGCAGTTCTTC	CASSDLGGRAEQFF
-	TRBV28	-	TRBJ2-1	TGTGCCAGCAGTTTCACGGGAGATCGTAATGAGCAGTTCTTC	CASSFTGDRNEQFF
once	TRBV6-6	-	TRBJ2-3	TGTGCCAGCAGAGGAGGGGGACGAGTCACGCAGTATTTT	CASRGGGRVTQYF
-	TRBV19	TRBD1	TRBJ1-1	TGTGCCAGTGCTAAACAGGGGGCTGTCACTGAAGCTTTCTTT	CASAKQGAVTEAFF
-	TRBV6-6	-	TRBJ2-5	TGTGCCAGCAGTTTCGGAGACTCGAGGTTGGAGACCCAGTACTTC	CASSFGDSRLETQYF
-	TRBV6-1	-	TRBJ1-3	TGTGCCAGCAGTCCGAGAGGCATTGGAAACACCATATATTTT	CASSPRGIGNTIYF
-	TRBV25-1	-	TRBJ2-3	TGTGCCAGCAGTGAATTTGGTAGACCAAGCACAGATACGCAGTATTTT	CASSEFGRPSTDTQYF
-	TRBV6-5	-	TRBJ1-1	TGTGCCAGCGTGAGGGAGACTGAAGCTTTCTTT	CASVRETEAFF
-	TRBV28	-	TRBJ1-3	TGTGCCAGCAGCCCCTTGGGCGGAAACACCATATATTTT	CASSPLGGNTIYF
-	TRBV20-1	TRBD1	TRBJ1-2	TGCAGTGCAGAGGGGGCGCGGGGCTACACCTTC	CSAEGARGYTF
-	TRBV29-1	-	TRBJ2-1	TGCAGCGTTGGGGTTTGGGGTAATGAGCAGTTCTTC	CSVGVWGNEQFF
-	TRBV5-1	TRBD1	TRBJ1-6	TGCGCCAGCAGCCTAACGACAGGGGGCTGGTCACCCCTCCACTTT	CASSLTTGGWSPLHF
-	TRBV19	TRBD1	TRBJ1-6	TGTGCCAGTAGCCGCGGACAGGGCAACAATTCACCCCTCCACTTT	CASSRGQGNNSPLHF
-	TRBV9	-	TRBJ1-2	TGTGCCAGCAGCGTAGACCCCCGGGGAGATTCCTATGGCTACACCTTC	CASSVDPRGDSYGYTF
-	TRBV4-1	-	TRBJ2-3	TGCGCCAGCATCGGAGGCGGGTCCACAGATACGCAGTATTTT	CASIGGGSTDTQYF
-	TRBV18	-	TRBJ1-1	TGTGCCAGCTCCCGCACGGGGGAGGGCACTGAAGCTTTCTTT	CASSRTGEGTEAFF
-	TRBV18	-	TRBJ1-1	TGTGCCAGCTCACTGGGGGACAACACTGAAGCTTTCTTT	CASSLGDNTEAFF
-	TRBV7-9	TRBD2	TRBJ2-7	TGTGCCAGCAGCTCTGAACTAGCGGGCCTGTCGAAGCAGTACTTC	CASSSELAGLSKQYF
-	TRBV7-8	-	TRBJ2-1	TGTGCCAGCAGCTTCGCTGGGCTATACAATGAGCAGTTCTTC	CASSFAGLYNEQFF
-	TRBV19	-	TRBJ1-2	TGTGCCAGTAGTACGCCATTAGAACCCCGCTATGGCTACACCTTC	CASSTPLEPRYGYTF
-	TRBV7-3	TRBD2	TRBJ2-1	TGTGCCAGCAGCTCAGGGTTAGCGGGAGGGAATGAGCAGTTCTTC	CASSSGLAGGNEQFF
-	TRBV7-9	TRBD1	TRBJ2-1	TGTGCCAGCAGCATACGACAGGGGGGTTCCTACAATGAGCAGTTCTTC	CASSIRQGGSYNEQFF
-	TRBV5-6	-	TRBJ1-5	TGTGCCAGCAGCTTACCGGGACGTAATCAGCCCCAGCATTTT	CASSLPGRNQPQHF
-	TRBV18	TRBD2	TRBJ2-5	TGTGCCAGCTCACCACCAAACCTAGCGGGACAAGAGACCCAGTACTTC	CASSPPNLAGQETQYF
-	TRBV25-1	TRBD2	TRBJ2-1	TGTGCCAGCAAACTAGCGGGGGCCTACAATGAGCAGTTCTTC	CASKLAGAYNEQFF
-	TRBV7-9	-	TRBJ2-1	TGTGCCAGCAGCTTAAGAGGGGACGGGAGAAATGAGCAGTTCTTC	CASSLRGDGRNEQFF
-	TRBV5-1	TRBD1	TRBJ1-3	TGCGCCAGCAGCACGGACAGGGCTGGAAACACCATATATTTT	CASSTDRAGNTIYF
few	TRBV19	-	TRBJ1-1	TGTGCCAGTAGCACTACAGGGTTGAACACTGAAGCTTTCTTT	CASSTTGLNTEAFF
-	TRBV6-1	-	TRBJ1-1	TGTGCCAGCAGTGAATGGGGGGAAAAGAGTAAGATAGCTTTCTTT	CASSEWGEKSKIAFF
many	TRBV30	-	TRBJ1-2	TGTGCCTCACCAGGGACCTATGGCTACACCTTC	CASPGTYGYTF
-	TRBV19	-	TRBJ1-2	TGTGCCAGTAGTAAAGCTTTTATCTATGGCTACACCTTC	CASSKAFIYGYTF
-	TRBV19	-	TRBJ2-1	TGTGCCAGTCTTACTTGGGACGACCACAATGAGCAGTTCTTC	CASLTWDDHNEQFF
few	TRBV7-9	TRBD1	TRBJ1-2	TGTGCCAGCAGCTTACTTGAGACAGGGAACTATGGCTACACCTTC	CASSLLETGNYGYTF
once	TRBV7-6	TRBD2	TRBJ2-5	TGTGCCAGCAGCTTAGCTTGGTTCCACGGGAGGTCGGAGACCCAGTACTTC	CASSLAWFHGRSETQYF
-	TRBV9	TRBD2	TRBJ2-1	TGTGCCAGCAGCGTAGTGGCTAGCGGGAGCTCTAATGAGCAGTTCTTC	CASSVVASGSSNEQFF
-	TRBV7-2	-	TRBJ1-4	TGTGCCAGCAGCTCGATCGGGTTGTCTAATGAAAAACTGTTTTTT	CASSSIGLSNEKLFF
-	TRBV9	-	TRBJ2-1	TGTGCCAGCAGCCGCGGGGTAGCGGCATACAATGAGCAGTTCTTC	CASSRGVAAYNEQFF